Below, 14 T cell receptor beta chains from the same sample are listed, as sequenced in a study of blood T cell repertoires in COVID-19. TCRdb keeps only in-frame clones here, not all; method: immunoSEQ multiplex PCR. This sample has about 97,000 clones; 70% to 85% occur once, and the top ten carry about 10%. The sequenced sample was peripheral blood. Receptors were obtained from a man aged 65 to 79 with acute or convalescent COVID-19.

This sequence joins TRBV28 and TRBJ1-2; possible D gene TRBD1, 6 bases. The CDR3 contains 15 residues. Per germline, CDR1 MDHEN and CDR2 SYDVKM. V lost 7 bases and J lost 1, with 16 bases in between. Written as DNA, the CDR3 is TGTGCCAGCAAGACAGGCCCCCGTTATAACTATGGCTACACCTTC. Translating it yields CASKTGPRYNYGYTF.

V is TRBV18 and J is TRBJ1-2, with 9 bases fitting TRBD1. V was pared by 6 bases and J by 4 bases, with 9 bases of the junction left unmatched. Germline V gene sequence: CDR1 KGHSH, CDR2 LQKENI. The CDR3 runs 15 residues. This CDR3 reads CASSLGQGTSYGYTF. The CDR3, as DNA: TGTGCCAGCTCTCTGGGACAGGGAACGAGCTATGGCTACACCTTC.

This clone was recorded once. The gene calls are TRBV7-2 and TRBJ2-3, with D unresolved. Germline V gene data show CDR1 as SGHTA and CDR2 as FQGNSA. Between the trimmed V and J ends, which lost 1 base and 9 bases, there was a span of 14 bases. This CDR3 region has 14 residues. CDR3 loop: CASSLGYGLLTQYF. CDR3 nucleotide sequence: TGTGCCAGCAGCTTAGGATATGGGCTCCTAACGCAGTATTTT. The whole variable domain, remainder taken from reference TRBV7-2 and TRBJ2-3, is GAGVSQSPSNKVTEKGKDVELRCDPISGHTALYWYRQSLGQGLEFLIYFQGNSAPDKSGLPSDRFSAERTGGSVSTLTIQRTQQEDSAVYLCASSLGYGLLTQYFGPGTRLTVL.

This clone showed up just a few times. V and J are TRBV19 and TRBJ2-7; TRBD1 aligns across 7 bases. The length of the CDR3 is 14 residues. Trimming cost V 6 bases and J 3 bases; bases outside gene matches: 8. Germline V gene sequence: CDR1 LNHDA, CDR2 SQIVND (reference sequence). CDR3 region: CASRGLGQDYEQYF. DNA of the CDR3: TGTGCCAGTAGAGGTTTAGGACAGGACTACGAGCAGTACTTC.

This chain links TRBV2 with TRBJ2-7; TRBD2 agrees at 12 bases. This CDR3 has 20 residues. Looked up from germline, CDR1 is SNHLY and CDR2 is FYNNEI. The trim removed 6 bases at V and 0 bases at J, leaving 18 bases unmatched. CDR3 in amino acids: CASSASTSGGGGLSSYEQYF. The CDR3 region has the DNA TGTGCCAGCAGCGCTTCGACTAGCGGGGGAGGGGGCTTAAGCTCCTACGAGCAGTACTTC.

V usage is TRBV7-8 and J usage is TRBJ2-1; 12 bases fit TRBD2. CDR1 and CDR2 (germline): SGHVS, FQNEAQ. The CDR3 is 16 residues long. Trimming at V came to 5 bases and at J to 4 bases, leaving 6 bases not matched to a gene. For the CDR3, the DNA is TGTGCCAGCAGCCCTTGGACTAGCGGGACGTACAATGAGCAGTTCTTC. Translated: CASSPWTSGTYNEQFF.

This chain connects TRBV4-3 to TRBJ1-1; unclear D gene. Trimming pared 4 bases from V and 3 bases from J, leaving 9 bases between. The CDR3 extends over 13 amino acids. The germline V gene encodes CDR1 LGHNA and CDR2 YSLEER. The CDR3 loop is CASSRNRDTEAFF. CDR3 nucleotide sequence: TGCGCCAGCAGCCGAAACCGGGACACTGAAGCTTTCTTT.

This chain uses TRBV5-4 with TRBJ2-2; 8 bases line up with TRBD2. The CDR3 runs to 15 residues. Germline-derived CDR1 and CDR2 are SGHNT and YYREEE (reference sequence). After removal of 3 bases from V and 7 bases from J, the junction contained 8 bases not matched to a gene. The CDR3 reads CASSSGTSAVGELFF. The CDR3 DNA is TGTGCCAGCAGCTCCGGGACTAGTGCGGTCGGGGAGCTGTTTTTT.

The genes are TRBV7-9 and TRBJ1-1; D remains unclear. Germline CDR1 is SEHNR and CDR2 is FQNEAQ (reference sequence). The CDR3 sequence is 13 residues long. V shed 4 bases and J shed 4 bases, with 10 bases lying between them. The CDR3 loop reads CASSSQVTTEAFF. The DNA for the CDR3 is TGTGCCAGCAGCTCTCAGGTGACCACTGAAGCTTTCTTT.

The genes are TRBV4-3 and TRBJ1-2; D may be TRBD1 (6 bases). Trimming removed 3 bases at V and 4 bases at J, with 18 bases between. The CDR3 runs to 16 residues. Per germline, CDR1 LGHNA and CDR2 YSLEER. The CDR3: CASSQRQEPLSYGYTF. The CDR3 DNA reads TGCGCCAGCAGCCAGAGACAGGAACCTTTGTCCTATGGCTACACCTTC.

V gene TRBV4-2 combines with J gene TRBJ2-7, with D perhaps TRBD1 (6 bases). The V end was cut by 1 base, the J end by 1 base, with 11 bases between. This CDR3 has 15 amino acids. Germline CDR1 LGHNA, CDR2 YNFKEQ. In DNA, the CDR3 is TGTGCCAGCAGCCAAGCCGGGACAACATCCTACGAGCAGTACTTC. Translation gives CASSQAGTTSYEQYF.

The chain uses TRBV11-3 and TRBJ2-1; 12 bases match TRBD2. The CDR3 has 13 residues. With V trimmed by 5 bases and J by 11 bases, 4 bases remained unmatched. Germline V gives CDR1 SGHNT, CDR2 YENEEA. The CDR3, as DNA: TGTGCCAGCAGCCCAGGACTAGCGGGAAAGCAGTTCTTC. Translated, it gives CASSPGLAGKQFF.

V is TRBV30 and J is TRBJ1-1, with a tentative D call TRBD1 (5 bases). Trimming shortened V by 3 bases and J by 4 bases, and 18 bases separated the two germline ends. The CDR3 has 15 amino acids. Per the germline V gene, CDR1 is GTSNPN and CDR2 is SVGIG (reference sequence). The CDR3 DNA sequence: TGTGCCTGGAGGCCGGTAATTCGGGGGTCCACTGAAGCTTTCTTT. Its protein product is CAWRPVIRGSTEAFF.

The J gene is TRBJ2-1, the V gene TRBV5-4, with D possibly being TRBD1 (6 bases). The CDR3 runs to 16 residues. Germline CDR1 reads SGHNT; CDR2 reads YYREEE (reference sequence). Deletions cut 0 bases from V and 5 bases from J, with 15 bases between. CDR3 loop: CASSLGNNRADNEQFF. As DNA, the CDR3 is TGTGCCAGCAGCTTGGGAAATAACAGGGCGGACAATGAGCAGTTCTTC. Full variable domain (outside the CDR3, taken from reference TRBV5-4 and TRBJ2-1): ETGVTQSPTHLIKTRGQQVTLRCSSQSGHNTVSWYQQALGQGPQFIFQYYREEENGRGNFPPRFSGLQFPNYSSELNVNALELDDSALYLCASSLGNNRADNEQFFGPGTRLTVL.